This section outlines one T cell receptor (beta chain) sequence together with its context. What it binds is unknown. This sample was included in a study of long-term antiretroviral therapy in people with HIV. Whole-study context: The earliest samples came from an era when ART typically awaited falling CD4 counts.

Investigators performed immunoSEQ version v3.0 at survey level. TCRdb's table, derived via immunoSEQ multiplex PCR, lists solely in-frame clones and lacks some. The table includes under 20,000 clones, around 84% detected once. Whole-study results and caveats: HIV repertoire CDR3 lengths ranged less widely than those of controls.

Germline V gives CDR1 DFQATT, CDR2 SNEGSKA (reference sequence). The CDR3 covers 11 residues. Trimming removed 5 bases from V and 4 bases from J, with 8 bases in between. The receptor was isolated from a woman aged 45-65 years with HIV. The sample was unsorted PBMCs, taken 0.3 years after starting antiretroviral therapy. The chain is built from TRBV20-1 and TRBJ1-1; D is ambiguous. This CDR3 is CSADYATEAFF. The CDR3 nucleotides are TGCAGTGCTGACTATGCCACTGAAGCTTTCTTT.